The subject of this entry is one T cell receptor (beta chain). What antigen it recognizes has not been identified. No quality values exist for individual bases; no much larger clone is one base distant. The record originates from a study of graft-versus-host responses after intestinal transplantation (dated by TCRdb to the early 2020s). With regard to the full study: Multivisceral, liver-intestinal, or isolated intestinal transplants were received by the recipients. Anti-thymocyte globulin induction was given to all recipients, followed by maintenance tacrolimus and steroids for about 3 years. After intestinal transplantation, graft-versus-host and host-versus-graft alloreactive T cell clones in the graft, circulation and bone marrow were tracked using bulk TCR-beta CDR3 sequencing. To identify alloreactive clones, pre-transplant mixed lymphocyte reaction products were sequenced and compared with unstimulated pre-transplant donor and recipient T cells. A cohort of roughly 25 intestinal transplant recipients, including one retransplant, was enrolled, and 3 patients lacking pretransplant specimens were excluded. Donor T cell macrochimerism was defined as a peak of at least 4% donor T cells among recipient peripheral blood mononuclear cells. Instead of going to the commercial service, samples from three later patients were sequenced in-house on an Illumina MiSeq and processed with MiXCR. Summary of the overall study and its limitations: GvH clones were detected in recipient bone marrow, and some appeared earlier in ileal mucosa or blood, consistent with an intestinal mucosal origin. Peak levels of circulating GvH clones were associated with declines in HvG clones early after transplant. The relatively low number and heterogeneity of intestinal transplant patients limited the conclusions. High GvH to HvG T cell clonal ratios were observed in the allografts of patients with donor T cell macrochimerism.

V drops 0 bases and J drops 4 bases, leaving 8 bases in between. CDR1 and CDR2 are read off the germline V gene as SGDLS and YYNGEE. Spanning cysteine to phenylalanine, the CDR3 consists of 14 amino acids. The only DNA kept is the CDR3, 42 bases in frame from the first base. The time point label corresponds to: cells obtained before transplantation from donor or recipient. CD3+CD4+ and CD3+CD8+ populations were FACS-sorted from unstimulated pre-transplant donor and recipient cells taken from spleen or lymph nodes. The library came from the immunoSEQ multiplex PCR assay. For most patients, genomic DNA was isolated with the Qiagen DNeasy Blood and Tissue Kit and sent frozen to Adaptive Biotechnologies for TCR sequencing. For most patients, genomic DNA was subjected to high-throughput TCR-beta CDR3 sequencing by Adaptive Biotechnologies. Turning to the authors' computational methods: TCR sequencing data for roughly 20 patients were retrieved from Adaptive's ImmunoSEQ software; a few other patients were processed with MiXCR and VDJtools. To correct CD4 versus CD8 sorting errors, sequences present in both subsets at a frequency ratio below 5:1 were removed. CDR3 nucleotide sequences shared by donor and recipient were removed because the origin of these sequences could not be assigned. To count as alloreactive, a clone needed at least 2-fold expansion over unstimulated cells and a minimum CFSE-low frequency of 0.002% (template counts) or 0.001% (read counts). Clones detected in sequenced pre-transplant spleen, lymph node, or MLR CFSE-low populations of the donor or recipient were defined as mappable. Cumulative frequency of alloreactive clones was calculated as a percentage of all sequences weighted by copy number. This immuneACCESS table, as held by TCRdb, lists in-frame sequences with V and J called but not all clones. Of the missing ones, under half trace to an unresolved V gene in checked studies; the others have no known cause. D and trimming come from the DNA, and the V and J calls and clone size come from that table. Within this sample are more than 65,000 clones, with 94% of them counted one time only. The top ten clonotypes cover around 0.5% of the sample.

Rearrangement joined TRBV9 to TRBJ2-1, with no reliable assignment of the D segment. The sequence derives from a human donor who received an intestinal transplant. This specimen consisted of unstimulated CD8+ T cells sorted from spleen or lymph node cells, obtained before intestinal transplant. The CDR3 here reads CASSVAPLYNEQFF. The DNA sequence is given as TGTGCCAGCAGCGTAGCCCCCCTATACAATGAGCAGTTCTTC.